This T cell receptor beta chain appears in the sequencing data of a study of metastatic and nonmetastatic thyroid tumors. Study at large: It was across blood and tumor or nodule tissue from malignant and benign thyroid patients that repertoires were compared.

Findings of the study overall: Malignant tumors reportedly showed significantly higher TCR beta diversity than benign nodules in both blood and tumor.

All patients reached thyroid surgery having received no treatment beforehand. This clone occurred many times. Its antigen is currently unknown. Original data processing: A classifier of distant metastasis in papillary thyroid cancer was built from CDR3 differences (across clinicopathological groups). MiXCR was used by TCRdb to re-call the PCR reads. These V and J calls are TCRdb output, not the study's own analysis. Of 24,000 or so clones listed, approximately 19% are singletons. The CDR3 totals 16 residues. V dropped 0 bases and J dropped 0; count of bases not matched to a gene: 3. Germline V gene sequence: CDR1 SGHDN, CDR2 FVKESK.

The sample was blood. The rearrangement links TRBV14 to TRBJ2-3; 7 bases map to TRBD1. The origin of this receptor is a male donor with papillary thyroid cancer or a benign thyroid nodule (not recorded which). Some clones in this sample may be carry-over from other donors' samples. The CDR3 bases are TGTGCCAGCAGCCAAGATGGGGGACAGAGCACAGATACGCAGTATTTT. It yields the protein CASSQDGGQSTDTQYF.